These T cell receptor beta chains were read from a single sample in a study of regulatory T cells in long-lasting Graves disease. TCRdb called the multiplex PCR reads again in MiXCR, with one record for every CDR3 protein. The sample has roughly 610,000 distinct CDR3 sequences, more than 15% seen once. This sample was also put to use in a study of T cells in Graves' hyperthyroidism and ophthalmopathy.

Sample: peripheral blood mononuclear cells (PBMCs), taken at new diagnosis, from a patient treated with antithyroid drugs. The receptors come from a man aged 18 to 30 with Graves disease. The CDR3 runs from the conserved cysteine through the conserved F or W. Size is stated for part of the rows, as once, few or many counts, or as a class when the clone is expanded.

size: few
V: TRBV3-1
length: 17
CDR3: CASSQGTGKVSTDTQYF

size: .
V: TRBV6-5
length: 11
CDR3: CASSYSRIEYF

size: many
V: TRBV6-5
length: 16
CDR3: CASSYGTTPLTDTQYF

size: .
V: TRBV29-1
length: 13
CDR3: CSVTETSYNEQFF

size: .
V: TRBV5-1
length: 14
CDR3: CASSLRGLDTEAFF

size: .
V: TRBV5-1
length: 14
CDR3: CASSGEVWDYEQYF

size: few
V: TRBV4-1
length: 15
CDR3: CASSLMARDTYEQYF

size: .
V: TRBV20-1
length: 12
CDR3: CSVRGRSYEQYF

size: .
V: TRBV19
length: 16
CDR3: CASSILAGGQGGEQFF

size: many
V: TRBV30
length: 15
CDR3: CAWSSRGEDGTEAFF

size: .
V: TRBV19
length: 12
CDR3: CASSIGRVPQHF

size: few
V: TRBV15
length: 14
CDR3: CATSRDRQYNGYTF

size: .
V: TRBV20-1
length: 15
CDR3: CSATEPKHFQETQYF

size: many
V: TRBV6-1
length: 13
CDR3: CASGGTSGFEQYF

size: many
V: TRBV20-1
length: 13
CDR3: CSAYRQGGVSAFF

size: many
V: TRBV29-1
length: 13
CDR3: CSSLGTGGNEQYF

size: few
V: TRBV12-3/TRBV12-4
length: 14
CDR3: CASSLDQGVTEAFF

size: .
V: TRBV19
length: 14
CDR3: CASSRQGPPYEQYF

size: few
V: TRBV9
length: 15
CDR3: CASSVGQFSYNEQFF

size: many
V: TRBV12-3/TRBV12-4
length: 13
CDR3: CASSPEGDREQFF

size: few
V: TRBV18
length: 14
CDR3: CASCPGQPNEKLFF

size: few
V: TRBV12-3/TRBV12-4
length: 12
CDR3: CASSLMYSPLHF

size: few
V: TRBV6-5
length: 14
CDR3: CASSYQDMNTEAFF

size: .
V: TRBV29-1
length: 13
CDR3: CSVEFQGGYGYTF

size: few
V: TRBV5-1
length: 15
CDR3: CASSQGANSYNEQFF

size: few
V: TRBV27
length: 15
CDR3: CASSPGPRGTGELFF

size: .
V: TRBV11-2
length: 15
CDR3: CASSPRDRGAGELFF

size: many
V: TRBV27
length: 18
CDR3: CASSLSAFPGGPQETQYF

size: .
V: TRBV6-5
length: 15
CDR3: CASSFRTRSYNEQFF

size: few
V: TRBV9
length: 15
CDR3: CASSVAGGVDYEQYF

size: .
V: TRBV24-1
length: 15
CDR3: CATSTGRRGGETQYF

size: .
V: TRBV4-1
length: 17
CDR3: CASSRLQGNQGTDTQYF

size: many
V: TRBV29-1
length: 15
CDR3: CSVEYSLGAGDTQYF

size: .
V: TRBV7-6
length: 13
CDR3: CASSAFGGETQYF

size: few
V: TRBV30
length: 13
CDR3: CAWGGLAGAKQYF

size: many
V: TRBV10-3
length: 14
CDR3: CAISVGTGAYEQYF

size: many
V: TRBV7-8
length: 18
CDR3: CASSLTPGDREDTGELFF